This T cell receptor (beta chain) was identified in a study of pediatric ulcerative colitis (dated by TCRdb to the late 2010s). Background on the whole study: Among the ulcerative colitis patients, about seven had pancolitis and two had left-sided colitis, and histology in every patient was consistent with ulcerative colitis. From under ten newly diagnosed, treatment-naive pediatric ulcerative colitis patients and a handful of non-IBD control children, paired blood and rectal samples were collected. The Pediatric Ulcerative Colitis Activity Index classified a couple of patients as having mild disease, four as having moderate disease and three as having acute severe colitis.

Before the diagnostic colonoscopy, none of the ulcerative colitis patients had been given any immunosuppressive medication. Blood was sampled at the same time as the colonoscopy. The Wizard kit (Promega) was used to extract genomic DNA from both blood and intestinal samples. As regards this clone: Its recognized antigen is unknown. No qualities accompany the bases; no much larger clone lies one base away.

What the work shows at the level of the full study, not this receptor alone: Significantly higher autologous blood-rectal clonal overlap was found in ulcerative colitis patients than in controls, which suggested increased T cell trafficking to inflamed tissue. A couple of patients' blood samples yielded substantially fewer templates for technical reasons and were excluded from blood-rectal overlap analysis. Features of the rectal repertoire distinguished controls, mild-moderate colitis patients and acute severe colitis patients, and in acute severe colitis rectal diversity was lower because of clonal expansions. Because the repertoires came from total lymphocyte DNA, rare subsets such as regulatory T cells may have patterns that are not reflected. Two rectal CDR3 clonotypes were present in all ulcerative colitis patients and in none of the controls. Only a handful of individuals were included in the healthy control group, which was small.

According to the germline V gene (reference sequence), CDR1 reads LNHNV and CDR2 reads YYDKDF. Germline trimming: 5 bases from V, 5 bases from J; junction bases outside gene matches: 8. Inclusive of the bounding cysteine and phenylalanine, the CDR3 is 14 residues long. The only DNA kept is the CDR3, 42 bases in frame from the first base. Rearranged CDR3 beta regions were amplified from genomic DNA with multiplex V and J primers using the immunoSEQ TRB Survey service. To keep sequencing depth equal across samples, survey-level depth of up to 500,000 reads per sample was applied. Libraries were purified, pooled and sequenced on Illumina technology. The original pipeline was this. Productive clonality, sample overlap, pairwise scatters, CDR3 beta length, V/D/J gene usage and productiveness were all assessed with the immunoSEQ online tools. Calculated diversity was defined as the number of unique rearrangements divided by total templates times 100, and Shannon and Simpson indices were additionally computed. Principal component analysis used the R prcomp function and ggbiplot package on Z-score normalized data. Morisita's index was used to measure clonal overlap between blood and rectum within each subject. Sourced from immuneACCESS, this table was stored by TCRdb with only in-frame sequences that have V and J called. A share of the clones is absent; for the studies checked, an unresolved V gene accounts for under half, and the remainder has no known explanation. Clone size and V and J calls were adopted from that table, with D and trimming inferred from the DNA. In this sample the table shows about 64,000 clones, 85% to 90% of which occur a single time. The top ten clonotypes cover 3% to 4.5% of the sample.

The receptor was isolated from a boy aged 10-17 years with severe ulcerative colitis. What was sequenced was blood. The chain couples TRBV15 to TRBJ2-5; 7 bases in between match TRBD2. Here the CDR3 is given as CATSVLASGETQYF. The DNA sequence is as follows: TGTGCCACCAGCGTACTAGCGTCTGGTGAGACCCAGTACTTC.